Shown below are 15 T cell receptor beta chains from a single sample sequenced in a study of T-cell reconstitution after alpha-beta-depleted transplantation in children. The authors prepared the TCRbeta library with unique molecular identifiers. TCRdb independently ran MiXCR on the PCR reads; one entry per CDR3 protein. There are approximately 400,000 distinct CDR3 sequences in the sample; roughly 15% occur only once, and around 30% lies in the top ten. The sample here was PBMCs, mostly from graft donor cells, taken 360 days after TCRalphabeta/CD19-depleted stem cell transplant. These receptors were obtained from a boy less than two years old who had a stem cell transplant for Wiskott-Aldrich syndrome, so the T cells may come from the graft donor.

A few counts support this clonotype. The V gene is TRBV6-2 or TRBV6-3, the J gene TRBJ2-1, with D perhaps matching TRBD2 (5 bases). Germline V CDR1 and CDR2: MNHEY, SVGEGT. The CDR3 runs to 11 residues. The CDR3 DNA is TGTGCTCACAGCATGGGGAGTGAGCAGTTCTTC. Translated, it gives CAHSMGSEQFF.

The chain joins TRBV15 to TRBJ2-3, with 7 bases that match TRBD1. CDR1 is LNHNV, CDR2 YYDKDF, per germline (reference sequence). This CDR3 has 16 residues. Losses at the gene ends were 3 bases for V and 2 bases for J; bases not matched to a gene: 8. The CDR3 region is CATSRAFRGNTDTQYF. In DNA form, the CDR3 reads TGTGCCACCAGCAGGGCCTTCAGGGGGAACACAGATACGCAGTATTTT.

The rearrangement joins TRBV24-1 to TRBJ2-1; 7 bases match TRBD1. From germline, CDR1 is KGHDR and CDR2 SFDVKD. The ends lost 5 bases at V and 3 bases at J; junction bases unmatched: 15. The CDR3 is 18 residues long. In nucleotides, the CDR3 is TGTGCCACCAGTGGGGCGCCCCGGGACAGCAACCACTACAATGAGCAGTTCTTC. This codes for CATSGAPRDSNHYNEQFF.

This clonotype has more than one count but fewer than ten. The chain couples TRBV20-1 to TRBJ2-5; TRBD1 agrees at 11 bases. This CDR3 is 13 amino acids long. V shed 8 bases, J shed 7 bases, and the junction held 9 bases outside the gene matches. Germline values: CDR1 DFQATT, CDR2 SNEGSKA (reference sequence). CDR3 protein: CSPPDRGRGTQYF. CDR3 in DNA: TGCAGTCCACCGGACAGGGGGCGCGGGACCCAGTACTTC.

This clonotype was observed at least ten times. The chain combines TRBV20-1 with TRBJ2-5; TRBD1 matches 7 bases. Germline assignment: CDR1 DFQATT and CDR2 SNEGSKA (reference sequence). The CDR3 runs 17 residues. J gave up 2 bases and V 6 bases, and 18 bases lay outside the gene matches. In nucleotides, the CDR3 is TGCAGTGCGGAGGATCCCGATTCGGGACAGACTCAAGAGACCCAGTACTTC. Its translation is CSAEDPDSGQTQETQYF.

This clonotype was observed a handful of times. The V and J genes are TRBV2 and TRBJ2-3; 11 nucleotides align to TRBD2. This CDR3 contains 18 residues. Trimming removed 6 bases from V and 0 bases from J; junction bases left unmatched: 11. CDR1 is SNHLY and CDR2 is FYNNEI in the germline V gene. CDR3 nucleotide sequence: TGTGCCAGCAGGGACGGACTAGCGGGCAGCGTGAGCACAGATACGCAGTATTTT. Its protein product is CASRDGLAGSVSTDTQYF.

The table lists this clonotype with a few counts. V gene TRBV5-1 combines with J gene TRBJ1-2; TRBD1 agrees at 9 bases. The CDR3 extends over 13 amino acids. V gave up 3 bases and J gave up 3 bases; unmatched junction bases: 0. In germline, CDR1 is SGHRS, CDR2 YFSETQ. The CDR3 DNA reads as TGCGCCAGCAGCTGGACAGGGGACTATGGCTACACCTTC. This codes for CASSWTGDYGYTF.

V usage is TRBV5-1 and J usage is TRBJ2-2; a possible D gene is TRBD2 (6 bases). Germline CDR1 reads SGHRS; CDR2 reads YFSETQ. The CDR3 is 13 residues long. Between the trimmed V and J ends, which lost 4 bases and 8 bases, there was a span of 12 bases. CDR3 DNA sequence: TGCGCCAGCAGCGAGACTAGTCCTGGGGAGCTGTTTTTT. As protein: CASSETSPGELFF.

This clonotype is medium-sized (0.01 to 0.1%) within its sample. This chain joins TRBV25-1 and TRBJ2-7, with no clear D. The CDR3 covers 13 residues. CDR1 and CDR2 (germline): MGHDK, SYGVNS. The V gene lost 1 base and the J gene lost 0 bases, with 4 bases spanning the gap. This CDR3 reads CASSESPSYEQYF. The DNA of the CDR3 is TGTGCCAGCAGTGAATCCCCCTCCTACGAGCAGTACTTC.

The sample holds a few counts of this clonotype. The V and J genes are TRBV27 and TRBJ1-6; weak D call: TRBD1 (6 bases). CDR3 length equals 14 residues. Germline V gene data show CDR1 as MNHEY and CDR2 as SMNVEV (reference sequence). Trimming shortened V by 3 bases and J by 7 bases, and 10 bases separated the two germline ends. CDR3: CASSFRGQNSPLHF. DNA of the CDR3: TGTGCCAGCAGTTTCCGGGGGCAAAATTCACCCCTCCACTTT.

This clonotype was detected only a few times. The chain joins TRBV6-2 or TRBV6-3 to TRBJ1-1; maybe TRBD1 (5 bases). Between the trimmed V and J ends, which lost 4 bases and 1 base, there was a span of 13 bases. CDR1 and CDR2 (germline): MNHEY, SVGEGT. The CDR3 has 15 amino acids. This CDR3 is CASSFAGKWNTEAFF. The CDR3 bases are TGTGCCAGCAGTTTCGCAGGGAAATGGAACACTGAAGCTTTCTTT.

This clonotype was detected many times. This rearrangement joins TRBV7-2 to TRBJ1-5; 7 nucleotides match TRBD1. Per germline, CDR1 SGHTA and CDR2 FQGNSA. The CDR3 has 15 residues. With 2 bases clipped from V and 5 bases from J, the junction kept 6 bases outside the gene matches. CDR3 sequence: CASSLRDSDYQPQHF. The DNA of the CDR3 is TGTGCCAGCAGCTTAAGGGACAGCGACTATCAGCCCCAGCATTTT.

This clonotype was counted between two and nine times. The rearrangement joins TRBV6-1 to TRBJ2-3, with a tentative D call TRBD2 (6 bases). This CDR3 is 19 amino acids long. Germline CDR1 and CDR2: MNHNS and SASEGT. Trimming took off 6 bases at V and 0 bases at J, with 25 bases between the two ends. The CDR3 nucleotides read TGTGCCAGCAGGAAGATACTTGGAGGGCCTTTTTCTAGCACAGATACGCAGTATTTT. This encodes CASRKILGGPFSSTDTQYF.

The CDR3 reads CASSLFKTQRNEQFF. The CDR3 DNA reads as TGCGCCAGCAGCTTGTTCAAAACGCAGCGCAATGAGCAGTTCTTC. The chain couples TRBV5-1 to TRBJ2-1; D is uncertain. Trimming left V 1 base short and J 6 bases short, with 14 bases between. Germline V gives CDR1 SGHRS, CDR2 YFSETQ. This CDR3 comprises 15 residues. The full variable domain, in which reference TRBV5-1 and TRBJ2-1 provide the parts outside the CDR3, is KAGVTQTPRYLIKTRGQQVTLSCSPISGHRSVSWYQQTPGQGLQFLFEYFSETQRNKGNFPGRFSGRQFSNSRSEMNVSTLELGDSALYLCASSLFKTQRNEQFFGPGTRLTVL.

The chain links TRBV19 to TRBJ2-2; a weak D match, TRBD2 (6 bases). CDR1 is LNHDA and CDR2 is SQIVND in the germline V gene (reference sequence). The CDR3 has 15 amino acids. Trimming removed 5 bases from V and 0 bases from J, with 10 bases in between. The CDR3 sequence: CASSLLAPNTGELFF. The DNA for the CDR3 is TGTGCCAGTAGTCTTCTAGCGCCGAACACCGGGGAGCTGTTTTTT.